This TCR beta chain was sequenced during a study of cytomegalovirus exposure and HLA in healthy donors. Study conclusions and caveats: Follow-up analysis later connected one missense variant in DCLRE1C with trimming of TCR beta V- and J-genes. Segments of the TCR beta V type were, in most cases, productive about 87% or about 30% of the time in an earlier analysis. Rare TCR sequences dominated, though some public TCRs recurred in many donors. When a later analysis compared HLA-associated TCR beta chains with equally common others, the HLA-associated chains turned out to be more clonally expanded and to have lower generation probabilities.

Amplification used 60 Vbeta primers and 13 Jbeta primers. Clones were sequenced by immunoSEQ multiplex PCR, and TCRdb holds only the in-frame ones, with some missing. The repertoire table contains tens of thousands of clones. A word on this clone: What it recognizes is unknown.

The CDR3 length is 14 residues. V was pared by 0 bases and J by 4 bases, with 9 bases between. The germline V gene encodes CDR1 SGHAT and CDR2 FQNNGV. The source of this sequence is a woman aged 60-75 years in good health and CMV-seropositive. The specimen was PBMCs. The chain combines TRBV11-2 with TRBJ1-2; D is ambiguous. The DNA of the CDR3 is TGTGCCAGCAGCTTAGATCGGGGAGGCTATGGCTACACCTTC. Protein product: CASSLDRGGYGYTF.